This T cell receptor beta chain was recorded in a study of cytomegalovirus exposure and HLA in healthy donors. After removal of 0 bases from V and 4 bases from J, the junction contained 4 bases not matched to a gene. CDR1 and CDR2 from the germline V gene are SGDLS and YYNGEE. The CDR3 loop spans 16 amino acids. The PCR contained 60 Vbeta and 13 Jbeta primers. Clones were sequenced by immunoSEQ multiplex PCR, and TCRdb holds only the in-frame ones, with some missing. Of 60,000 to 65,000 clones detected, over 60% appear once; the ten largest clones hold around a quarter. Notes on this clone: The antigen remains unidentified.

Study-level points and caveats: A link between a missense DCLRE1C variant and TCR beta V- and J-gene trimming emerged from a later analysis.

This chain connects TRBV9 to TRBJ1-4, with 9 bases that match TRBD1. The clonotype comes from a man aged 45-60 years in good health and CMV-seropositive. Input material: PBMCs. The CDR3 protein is CASSVAGQGVNEKLFF. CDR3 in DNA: TGTGCCAGCAGCGTAGCGGGACAGGGTGTTAATGAAAAACTGTTTTTT.